These T cell receptor beta chains were read from a single sample in a study of blood T cell repertoires in COVID-19. Clones were read by immunoSEQ multiplex PCR, and TCRdb kept only the in-frame ones, dropping some. Among hundreds of thousands of clones, about 93% were seen once, and the ten largest hold 1.5% to 2%. Sequencing input: PBMCs or T cells enriched from blood (not recorded which). These receptor sequences come from a woman younger than 30 who had recovered from COVID-19. Both conserved end residues are trimmed from each CDR3.

V: TRBV18
CDR3: ASSPPVTGVDTQY

V: TRBV19
CDR3: ASSGRGRATNEKLF

V: TRBV29-1
CDR3: SVESWVGDTLETGYGYT

V: TRBV3-1/TRBV3-2
CDR3: ASSQADGLTTNEKLF

V: TRBV2
CDR3: ASSKGQFPYEQY

V: TRBV3-1/TRBV3-2
CDR3: ASSRSRQGGNTIY

V: TRBV2
CDR3: ASTPGQGSGANVLT

V: TRBV6-2/TRBV6-3
CDR3: ASSYTGGPSYNEQF

V: TRBV27
CDR3: ASSLPGDTQY

V: TRBV25-1
CDR3: ASRGTGGTEAF

V: TRBV11-2
CDR3: ASSLTGDGTAYNEQF

V: TRBV28
CDR3: AVQGEVNSPLH

V: TRBV5-1
CDR3: ASSSNRGSNTEAF

V: TRBV28
CDR3: ASSWDSQNEQF

V: TRBV6-5
CDR3: ASRHRVDTEAF

V: TRBV6-5
CDR3: ASKIQDRTNTEAF

V: TRBV9
CDR3: ASSVGQEGSPLH

V: TRBV6-1
CDR3: ASSESGGQWTEAF

V: TRBV5-4
CDR3: ASSHMNTEAF

V: TRBV7-9
CDR3: ASSLERLAGGTQY

V: TRBV15
CDR3: ATSRRLAGGNEQF

V: TRBV10-3
CDR3: ATKYRGTNTEAF

V: TRBV19
CDR3: ASSPRDSSNEKLF

V: TRBV28
CDR3: ASSEAGGAHNSPLH

V: TRBV6-5
CDR3: ASATTGYGYT

V: TRBV6-2/TRBV6-3
CDR3: ASSYSPGSGYGYT

V: TRBV18
CDR3: ASSRQGSNEKLF

V: TRBV6-5
CDR3: ASRRLRDTEAF

V: TRBV4-1
CDR3: ASSRRGFMNTEAF

V: TRBV11-2
CDR3: ASSRMSGHQETQY

V: TRBV9
CDR3: ASSVGSGSSESLH

V: TRBV7-2
CDR3: ASSLGELGHSPLH

V: TRBV10-3
CDR3: AIRPGQMNTEAF

V: TRBV19
CDR3: ASSSGQGLGYT

V: TRBV24-1
CDR3: ATSDRRQPWHGYT

V: TRBV28
CDR3: ASSTVPGQGSLAEAF

V: TRBV11-2
CDR3: ASRTGVGETQY

V: TRBV5-1
CDR3: ASSWTDPGGYT

V: TRBV10-3
CDR3: AISESIPVYTQY

V: TRBV5-1
CDR3: ASSVVTGTGELF

V: TRBV7-9
CDR3: ASSRWDRLNTEAF

V: TRBV5-4
CDR3: ASSWRGTGEPYEQY

V: TRBV18
CDR3: ASSPTRVSSNEKLF

V: TRBV19
CDR3: ASSMGGTQPQH

V: TRBV27
CDR3: ASRPRGEPYNSPLH

V: TRBV2
CDR3: ASRELAGEETQY

V: TRBV7-2
CDR3: ASSPRTSGRTYNEQF

V: TRBV6-5
CDR3: ASTPTIWENSPLH

V: TRBV7-9
CDR3: ASTYVGQGGYEQY

V: TRBV7-2
CDR3: ASNPGGSANYGYT